This TCR beta chain was captured by sequencing in a study of T-cell memory formation after mild COVID-19 listed by TCRdb under 2021. For context, the study as a whole: TCR sequence clusters from the two donors were largely donor specific. Longitudinal TCRalpha and TCRbeta repertoire sequencing tracked T-cell clones expanding and contracting after mild COVID-19 in a couple of donors. The cohort comprised two young, previously healthy adult volunteers, one female and one male.

The CDR3 sequence holds 16 residues, the cysteine and phenylalanine included. Solely the CDR3 DNA is kept, with 48 bases framed from the first base. V and J are truncated by 4 bases and 2 bases respectively, leaving an intervening sequence of 19 bases. Per the germline V gene, SQVTM is the CDR1 and ANQGSEA is the CDR2. Points on this clonotype: Its cognate antigen has yet to be identified. The record has no base qualities; no much larger clone is one base away.

Instrument used: Illumina NovaSeq 6000. TCRalpha and TCRbeta cDNA libraries were built by 5'RACE with constant-segment primers, adding sample barcodes and unique molecular identifiers. Trizol reagent was used to extract RNA from every sample. Amplification of the libraries took two PCR steps, and the second step added a second sample barcode plus Illumina TruSeq adapters. Sequencing of the libraries was done on an Illumina NovaSeq, producing 2 x 150 bp paired-end reads. The published analysis was carried out like this. Demultiplexing of reads and collapsing into UMI-guided consensus sequences were performed with migec v1.2.7. Using mixcr v2.1.11, the UMI consensuses were aligned to TRA and TRB V and J templates and assembled into clonotypes. Clonotypes were classified as expanded or contracted when called significant by both edgeR and NoisET, with noise models trained on biological replicates. For edgeR calls, the thresholds were a false discovery rate-adjusted p below 0.01 and a log2 fold-change of 1. As an exploratory analysis of dynamics, max-normalized trajectories of the 1000 most abundant clonotypes were examined with PCA combined with hierarchical clustering. Separately sequenced CD4+ and CD8+ repertoires were used to assign the CD4 or CD8 phenotype of responding clones. In-frame beta chains were kept once TCRdb had trimmed the public reads at Q25 with fastp and called clones with MiXCR. Rows merge per CDR3 protein into single entries with the most common DNA and genes. The V and J calls follow TCRdb's processing rather than the paper's. This sample gives approximately 560,000 distinct CDR3 sequences in total; 17% of them show up just once. About 7.5% of the sample is taken by the ten largest.

The investigation overall reported the following: SARS-CoV-2 specificity was not confirmed for the second-wave clones peaking on day 37. From day 15 to 85, contracting clones showed balanced CD4/CD8 phenotypes, whereas a second wave of clones that expanded from day 15 to 37 leaned towards CD4+. Some responding clones were detected in pre-infection memory, which suggested that pre-existing cross-reactive memory T cells had joined the SARS-CoV-2 response. Contracting CD4+ clones turned up mainly in the CM and EM memory subsets, whereas EMRA was where CD8+ clones were enriched. The study included only a couple of mild cases, and larger cohorts that include severe cases with pre-infection samples were judged to be necessary.

PBMCs were isolated by Ficoll-Paque density gradient centrifugation. The sequence is built from TRBV29-1 and TRBJ2-3, with the D call perhaps TRBD1 or TRBD2, each one matching 7 bases. The source material was PBMCs or a T cell subset sorted from them (not recorded which). The clonotype originates from an adult woman who had mild COVID-19 (a few samples of this study predate the infection). The sample titles of this study are shuffled in the database, so cell type and time point are left out; the donor was told from shared clones. The nucleotide sequence reads TGCAGCGTTGCGGGGGGACTAACAGGGGCCACAGATACGCAGTATTTT. Its translation reads: CSVAGGLTGATDTQYF.